This T cell receptor beta chain was sequenced for a study of T cell changes during pregnancy in multiple sclerosis. The ends lost 4 bases at V and 8 bases at J; junction bases unmatched: 10. The V gene's germline CDR1 is SGHRS and CDR2 YFSETQ. This CDR3 comprises 15 residues. Some clones are missing from TCRdb's copy, which holds only in-frame ones; the method was immunoSEQ multiplex PCR. The sample has tens of thousands of clones; over 80% are singletons. The rearrangement joins TRBV5-1 to TRBJ2-1, with 9 positions matching TRBD1. The TCR originated in a female donor with multiple sclerosis, enrolled in a pregnancy study. The source was CD8+ T cells from peripheral blood mononuclear cells, collected in the third trimester of pregnancy. The CDR3 reads CASSVSGDRAYEQFF. Written as DNA, the CDR3 is TGCGCCAGCAGCGTCAGTGGGGACAGGGCTTATGAGCAGTTCTTC.